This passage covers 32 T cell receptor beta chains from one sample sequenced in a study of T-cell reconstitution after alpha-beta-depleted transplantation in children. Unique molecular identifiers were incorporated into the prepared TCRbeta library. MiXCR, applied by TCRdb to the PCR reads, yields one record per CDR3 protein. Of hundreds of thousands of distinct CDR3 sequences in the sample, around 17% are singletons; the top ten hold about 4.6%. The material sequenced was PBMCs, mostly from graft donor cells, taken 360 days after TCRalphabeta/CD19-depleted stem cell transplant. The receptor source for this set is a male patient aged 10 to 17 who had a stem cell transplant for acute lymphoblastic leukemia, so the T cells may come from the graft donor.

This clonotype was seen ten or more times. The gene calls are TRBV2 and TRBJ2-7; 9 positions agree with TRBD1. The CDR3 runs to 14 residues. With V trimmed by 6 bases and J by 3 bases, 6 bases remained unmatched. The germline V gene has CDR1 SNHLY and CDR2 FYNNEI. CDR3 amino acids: CASRPGQGSYEQYF. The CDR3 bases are TGTGCCAGCAGACCGGGACAGGGTAGCTACGAGCAGTACTTC. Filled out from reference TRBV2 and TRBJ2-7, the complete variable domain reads EPEVTQTPSHQVTQMGQEVILRCVPISNHLYFYWYRQILGQKVEFLVSFYNNEISEKSEIFDDQFSVERPDGSNFTLKIRSTKLEDSAMYFCASRPGQGSYEQYFGPGTRLTVT.

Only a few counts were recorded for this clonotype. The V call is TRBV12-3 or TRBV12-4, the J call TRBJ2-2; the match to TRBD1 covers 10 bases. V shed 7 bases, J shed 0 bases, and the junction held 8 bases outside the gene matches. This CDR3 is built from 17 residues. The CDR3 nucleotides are TGTGCCAGCAACGTGGGGACAGGGGATTCGAACACCGGGGAGCTGTTTTTT. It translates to CASNVGTGDSNTGELFF.

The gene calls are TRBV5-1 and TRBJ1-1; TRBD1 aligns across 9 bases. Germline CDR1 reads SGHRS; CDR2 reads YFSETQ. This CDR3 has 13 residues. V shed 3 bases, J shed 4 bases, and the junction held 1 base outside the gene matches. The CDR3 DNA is TGCGCCAGCAGCTGGGGACAGGGCACTGAAGCTTTCTTT. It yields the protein CASSWGQGTEAFF.

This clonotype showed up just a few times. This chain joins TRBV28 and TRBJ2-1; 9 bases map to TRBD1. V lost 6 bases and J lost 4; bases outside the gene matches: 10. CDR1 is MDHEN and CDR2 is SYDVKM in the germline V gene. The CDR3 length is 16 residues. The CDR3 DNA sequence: TGTGCCAGCAGCGACCAACCGGGACAGGGATACAATGAGCAGTTCTTC. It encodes CASSDQPGQGYNEQFF.

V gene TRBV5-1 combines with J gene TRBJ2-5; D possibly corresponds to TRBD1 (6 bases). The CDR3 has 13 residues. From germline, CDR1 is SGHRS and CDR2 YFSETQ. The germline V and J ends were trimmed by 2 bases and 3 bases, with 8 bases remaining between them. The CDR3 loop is CASSFHREETQYF. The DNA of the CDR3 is TGCGCCAGCAGCTTCCACAGGGAAGAGACCCAGTACTTC.

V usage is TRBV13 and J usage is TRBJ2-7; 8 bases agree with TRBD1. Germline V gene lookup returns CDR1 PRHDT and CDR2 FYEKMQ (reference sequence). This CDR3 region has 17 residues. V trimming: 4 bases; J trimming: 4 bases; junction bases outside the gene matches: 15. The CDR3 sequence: CASSYPKLRGRGYEQYF. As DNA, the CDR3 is TGTGCCAGCAGCTACCCCAAACTCAGGGGGCGCGGGTACGAGCAGTACTTC.

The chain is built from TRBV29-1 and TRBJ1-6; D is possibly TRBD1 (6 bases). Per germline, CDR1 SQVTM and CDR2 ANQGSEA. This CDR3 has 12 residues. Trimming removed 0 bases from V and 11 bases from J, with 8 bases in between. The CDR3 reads CSVEEGGPPLHF. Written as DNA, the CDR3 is TGCAGCGTTGAAGAGGGGGGGCCACCCCTCCACTTT.

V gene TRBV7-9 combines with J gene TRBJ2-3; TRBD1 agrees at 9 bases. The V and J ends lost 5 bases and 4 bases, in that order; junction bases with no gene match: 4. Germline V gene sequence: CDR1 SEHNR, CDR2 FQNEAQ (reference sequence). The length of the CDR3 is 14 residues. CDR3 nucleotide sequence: TGTGCCAGCAGCATAGGACAGGGGTCAGATACGCAGTATTTT. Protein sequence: CASSIGQGSDTQYF.

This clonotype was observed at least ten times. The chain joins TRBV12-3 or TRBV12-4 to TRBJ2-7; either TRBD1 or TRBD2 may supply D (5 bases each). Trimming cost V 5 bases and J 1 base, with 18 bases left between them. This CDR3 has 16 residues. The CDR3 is CASSPGRILVSYEQYF. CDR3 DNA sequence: TGTGCCAGCAGTCCGGGACGCATCCTGGTTTCCTACGAGCAGTACTTC.

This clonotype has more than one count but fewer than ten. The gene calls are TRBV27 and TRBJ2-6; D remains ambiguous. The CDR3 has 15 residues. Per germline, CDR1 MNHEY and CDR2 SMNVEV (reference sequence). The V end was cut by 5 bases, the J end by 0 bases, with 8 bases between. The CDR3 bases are TGTGCCAGCAGTCAGGCGAGCTCTGGGGCCAACGTCCTGACTTTC. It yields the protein CASSQASSGANVLTF.

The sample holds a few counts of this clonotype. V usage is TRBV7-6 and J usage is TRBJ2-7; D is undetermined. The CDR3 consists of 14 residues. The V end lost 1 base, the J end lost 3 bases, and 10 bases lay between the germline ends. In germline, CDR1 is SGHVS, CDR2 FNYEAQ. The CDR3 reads CASSLEQGLYEQYF. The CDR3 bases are TGTGCCAGCAGCTTAGAACAAGGCCTCTACGAGCAGTACTTC.

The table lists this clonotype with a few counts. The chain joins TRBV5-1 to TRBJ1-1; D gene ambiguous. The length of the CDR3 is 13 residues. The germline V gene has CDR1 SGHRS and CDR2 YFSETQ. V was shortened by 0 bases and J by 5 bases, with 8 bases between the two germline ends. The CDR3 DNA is TGCGCCAGCAGCTTGGAAGGGAAGACTGAAGCTTTCTTT. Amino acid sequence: CASSLEGKTEAFF.

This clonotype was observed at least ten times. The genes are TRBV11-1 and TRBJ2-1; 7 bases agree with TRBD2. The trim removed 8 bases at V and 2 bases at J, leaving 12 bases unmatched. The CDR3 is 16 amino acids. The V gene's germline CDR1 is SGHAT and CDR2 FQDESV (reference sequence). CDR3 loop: CASQYPWTSAYNEQFF. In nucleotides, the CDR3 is TGTGCCAGCCAATACCCCTGGACTAGTGCCTACAATGAGCAGTTCTTC.

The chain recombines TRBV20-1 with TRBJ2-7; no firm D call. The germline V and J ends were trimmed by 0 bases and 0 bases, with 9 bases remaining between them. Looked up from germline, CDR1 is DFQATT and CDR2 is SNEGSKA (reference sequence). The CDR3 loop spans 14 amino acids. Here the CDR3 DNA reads TGCAGTGCTAGAGATCGACCTCGCTCCTACGAGCAGTACTTC. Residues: CSARDRPRSYEQYF.

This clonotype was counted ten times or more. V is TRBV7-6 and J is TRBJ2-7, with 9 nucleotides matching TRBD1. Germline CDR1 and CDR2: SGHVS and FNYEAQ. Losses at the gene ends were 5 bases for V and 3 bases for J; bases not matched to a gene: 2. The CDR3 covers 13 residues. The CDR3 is CASSMTGGYEQYF. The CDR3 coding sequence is TGTGCCAGCAGCATGACAGGGGGCTACGAGCAGTACTTC.

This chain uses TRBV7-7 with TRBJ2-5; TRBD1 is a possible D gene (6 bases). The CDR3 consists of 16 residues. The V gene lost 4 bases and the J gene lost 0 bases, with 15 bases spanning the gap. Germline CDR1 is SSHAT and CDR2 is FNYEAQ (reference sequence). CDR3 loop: CASSSSGVPNQETQYF. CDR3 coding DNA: TGTGCCAGCAGCTCATCAGGGGTCCCCAACCAAGAGACCCAGTACTTC.

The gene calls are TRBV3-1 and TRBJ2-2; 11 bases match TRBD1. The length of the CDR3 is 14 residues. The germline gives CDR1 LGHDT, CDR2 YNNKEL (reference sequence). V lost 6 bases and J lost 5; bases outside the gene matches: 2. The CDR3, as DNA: TGTGCCAGCAGGGACAGGGGGCCTACCGGGGAGCTGTTTTTT. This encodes CASRDRGPTGELFF.

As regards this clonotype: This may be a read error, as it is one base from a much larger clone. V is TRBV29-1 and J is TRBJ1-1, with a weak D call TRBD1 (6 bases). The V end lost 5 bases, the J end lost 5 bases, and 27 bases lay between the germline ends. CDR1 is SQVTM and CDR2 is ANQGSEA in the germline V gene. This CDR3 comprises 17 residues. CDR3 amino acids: CSVIPLLNRVWKTEAFF. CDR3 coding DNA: TGCAGCGTTATACCCCTTCTGAACAGGGTGTGGAAAACTGAAGCTTTCTTT.

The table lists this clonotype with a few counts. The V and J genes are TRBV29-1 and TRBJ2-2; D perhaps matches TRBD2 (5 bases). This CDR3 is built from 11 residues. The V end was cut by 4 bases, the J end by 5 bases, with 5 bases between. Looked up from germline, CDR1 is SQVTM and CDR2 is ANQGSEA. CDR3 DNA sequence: TGCAGCGTTGGGGAGACCGGGGAGCTGTTTTTT. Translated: CSVGETGELFF.

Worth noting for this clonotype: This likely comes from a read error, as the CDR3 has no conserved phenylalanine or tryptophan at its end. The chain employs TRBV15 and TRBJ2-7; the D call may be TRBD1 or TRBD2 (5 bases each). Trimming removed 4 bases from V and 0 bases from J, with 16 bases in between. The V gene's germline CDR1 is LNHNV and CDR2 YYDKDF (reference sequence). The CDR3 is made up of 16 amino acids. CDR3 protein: CATSNPPDTSSYEQYS. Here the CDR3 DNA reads TGTGCCACCAGCAACCCCCCGGACACTAGCTCCTACGAGCAGTACTCC.

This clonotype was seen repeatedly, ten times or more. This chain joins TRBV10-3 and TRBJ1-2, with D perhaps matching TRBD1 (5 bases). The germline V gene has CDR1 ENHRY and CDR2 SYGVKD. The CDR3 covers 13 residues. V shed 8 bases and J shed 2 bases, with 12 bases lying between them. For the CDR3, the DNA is TGTGCCATCGGTGGGACGGGGAACTATGGCTACACCTTC. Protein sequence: CAIGGTGNYGYTF.

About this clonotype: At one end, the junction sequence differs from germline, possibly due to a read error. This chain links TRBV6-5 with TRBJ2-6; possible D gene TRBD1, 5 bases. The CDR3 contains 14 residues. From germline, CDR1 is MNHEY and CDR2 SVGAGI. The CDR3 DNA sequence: TGTGCCAGCAGTTTGTTCTCTGGGGCCAACGTCCTGGCTTTC. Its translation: CASSLFSGANVLAF.

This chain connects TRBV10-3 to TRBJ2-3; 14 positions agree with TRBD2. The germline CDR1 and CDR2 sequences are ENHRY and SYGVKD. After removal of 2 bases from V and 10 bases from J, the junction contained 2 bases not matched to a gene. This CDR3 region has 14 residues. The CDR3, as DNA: TGTGCCATCAGTGAGGGACTAGCGGGAGGCGCGCAGTATTTT. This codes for CAISEGLAGGAQYF.

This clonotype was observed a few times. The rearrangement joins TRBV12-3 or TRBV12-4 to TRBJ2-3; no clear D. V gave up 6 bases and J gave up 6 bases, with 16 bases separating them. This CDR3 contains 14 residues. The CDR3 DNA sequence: TGTGCCAGCAGCCGAAAAGGCCCTTCGGATACGCAGTATTTT. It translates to CASSRKGPSDTQYF.

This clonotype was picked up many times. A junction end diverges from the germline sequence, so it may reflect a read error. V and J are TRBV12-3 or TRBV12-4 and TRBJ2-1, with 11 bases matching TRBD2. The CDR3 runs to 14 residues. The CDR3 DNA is TGTGCCAGCAGCTTAGCGGGAGGGCCGAATGAGCAGTTCTTC. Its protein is CASSLAGGPNEQFF.

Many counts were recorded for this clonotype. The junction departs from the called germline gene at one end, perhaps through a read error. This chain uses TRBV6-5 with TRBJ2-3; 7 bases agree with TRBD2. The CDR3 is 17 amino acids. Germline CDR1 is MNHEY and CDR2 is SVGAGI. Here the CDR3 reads CAISDRVAGASTDTQYF. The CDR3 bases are TGTGCCATCAGTGACCGAGTAGCGGGTGCTAGCACAGATACGCAGTATTTT.

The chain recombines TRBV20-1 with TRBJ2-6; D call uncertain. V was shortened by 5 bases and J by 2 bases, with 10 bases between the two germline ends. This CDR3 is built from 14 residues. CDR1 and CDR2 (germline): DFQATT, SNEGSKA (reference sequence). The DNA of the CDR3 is TGCAGTGCTCAGGTTTTCCCTGGGGCCAACGTCCTGACTTTC. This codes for CSAQVFPGANVLTF.

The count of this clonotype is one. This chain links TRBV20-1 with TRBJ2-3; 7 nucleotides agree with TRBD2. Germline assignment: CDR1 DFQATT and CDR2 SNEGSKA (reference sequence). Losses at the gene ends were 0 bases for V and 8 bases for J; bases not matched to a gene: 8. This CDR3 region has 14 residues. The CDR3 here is CSARDLGLEFTQYF. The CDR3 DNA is TGCAGTGCTAGAGACCTTGGACTAGAGTTTACGCAGTATTTT.

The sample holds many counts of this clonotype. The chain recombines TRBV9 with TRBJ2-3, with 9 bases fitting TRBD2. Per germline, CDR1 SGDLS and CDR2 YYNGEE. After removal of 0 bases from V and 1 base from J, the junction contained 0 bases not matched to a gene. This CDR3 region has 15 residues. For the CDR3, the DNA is TGTGCCAGCAGCGTAGTAGCGGGAGGCACAGATACGCAGTATTTT. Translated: CASSVVAGGTDTQYF.

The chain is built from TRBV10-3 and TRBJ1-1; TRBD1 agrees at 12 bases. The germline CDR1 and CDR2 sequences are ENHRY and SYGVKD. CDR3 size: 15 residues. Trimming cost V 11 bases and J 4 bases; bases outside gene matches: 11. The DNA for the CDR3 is TGTGCCGCGGGACAGGGGGCCCCTGATTTCACTGAAGCTTTCTTT. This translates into CAAGQGAPDFTEAFF.

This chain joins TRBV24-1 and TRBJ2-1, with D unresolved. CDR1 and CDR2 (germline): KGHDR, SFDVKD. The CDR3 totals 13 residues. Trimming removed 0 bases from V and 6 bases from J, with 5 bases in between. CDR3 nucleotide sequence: TGTGCCACCAGTGATTTGTGGGTCAATGAGCAGTTCTTC. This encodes CATSDLWVNEQFF.

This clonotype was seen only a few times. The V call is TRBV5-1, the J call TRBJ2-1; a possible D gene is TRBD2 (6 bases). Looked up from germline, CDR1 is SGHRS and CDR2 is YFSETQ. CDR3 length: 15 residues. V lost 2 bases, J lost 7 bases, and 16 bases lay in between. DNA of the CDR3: TGCGCCAGCAGCTTCGACTGGGGGGATCTGAATGAGCAGTTCTTC. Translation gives CASSFDWGDLNEQFF. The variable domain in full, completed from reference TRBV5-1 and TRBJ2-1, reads KAGVTQTPRYLIKTRGQQVTLSCSPISGHRSVSWYQQTPGQGLQFLFEYFSETQRNKGNFPGRFSGRQFSNSRSEMNVSTLELGDSALYLCASSFDWGDLNEQFFGPGTRLTVL.